This T cell receptor beta chain was identified in a study of blood T cell repertoires in COVID-19. Looking at the study overall: There were acute and convalescent COVID-19 samples, and they came from the United States, Italy and Spain. T cells, B-cell-depleted T cells, or PBMCs supplied cDNA or gDNA.

The CDR3 spans 18 residues. J gave up 0 bases and V 1 base, and 8 bases lay outside the gene matches. Germline lookup yields CDR1 WNHNN and CDR2 SYGVQD (reference sequence). Original methodology: Estimation of nucleated cell counts was performed using reference gene primer amplification. Clones were sequenced by immunoSEQ multiplex PCR, and TCRdb holds only the in-frame ones, with some missing. The V and J calls and clone size were taken over from that table, and D and trimming were inferred from the DNA. The sample consists of about 120,000 clones, 82% of them appearing once. The source is a human donor in a cohort sampled during active COVID-19. The sequenced sample was peripheral blood. The chain couples TRBV10-1 to TRBJ2-1; 8 positions agree with TRBD1. CDR3 protein: CASSEYPNRGSSYNEQFF. In DNA, the CDR3 is TGCGCCAGCAGTGAGTACCCTAACAGGGGGAGCTCCTACAATGAGCAGTTCTTC.